These 10 T cell receptor beta chains came from one sample sequenced in a study of control samples from healthy donors and cancer patients. The data were produced by immunoSEQ multiplex PCR, yet TCRdb's version contains in-frame clones alone and is incomplete. The sample contains 94,000 or so clones, about 88% of which appear only once. Input material: PBMCs. The receptor set was obtained from a man in his 70s with lung cancer.

The CDR3 protein is CASRTGRGNYGYTF. The CDR3 nucleotides read TGTGCCAGCAGGACGGGGCGGGGGAACTATGGCTACACCTTC. The chain employs TRBV27 and TRBJ1-2; TRBD1 is a possible D gene (5 bases). V shed 6 bases and J shed 2 bases, with 13 bases lying between them. CDR1 and CDR2 from the germline V gene are MNHEY and SMNVEV (reference sequence). The CDR3 is 14 residues long.

The chain uses TRBV9 and TRBJ1-2; D might be TRBD1 (5 bases). CDR3 length: 13 amino acids. Looked up from germline, CDR1 is SGDLS and CDR2 is YYNGEE. Trimming took off 0 bases at V and 10 bases at J, with 13 bases between the two ends. CDR3: CASSVDETDNYTF. CDR3 nucleotide sequence: TGTGCCAGCAGCGTAGATGAGACAGACAACTACACCTTC.

The gene calls are TRBV19 and TRBJ2-7; 7 bases are shared with TRBD1. In germline, CDR1 is LNHDA, CDR2 SQIVND (reference sequence). CDR3 length equals 14 residues. The V gene end was trimmed by 6 bases and the J gene end by 4 bases; junction bases not matched to a gene: 9. As DNA, the CDR3 is TGTGCCAGTAGCCCGAAGGTACAGGGGTACGAGCAGTACTTC. This encodes CASSPKVQGYEQYF.

This chain links TRBV18 with TRBJ2-2; the D is unclear. Germline lookup yields CDR1 KGHSH and CDR2 LQKENI. V was trimmed by 3 bases and J by 5 bases, leaving 7 bases between them. This CDR3 contains 13 residues. The CDR3 DNA sequence: TGTGCCAGCTCACCCCAGGATACCGGGGAGCTGTTTTTT. Translated, it gives CASSPQDTGELFF.

The chain joins TRBV12-3 or TRBV12-4 to TRBJ1-4; TRBD1 might be the D (5 bases). V lost 3 bases and J lost 8, with 10 bases in between. CDR3 size: 13 residues. This CDR3 reads CASSLGRGEKLFF. DNA of the CDR3: TGTGCCAGCAGTTTGGGAAGGGGAGAAAAACTGTTTTTT.

The chain carries TRBV3-1 (or the pseudogene TRBV3-2) and TRBJ2-7; D may be TRBD2 (6 bases). V was pared by 0 bases and J by 9 bases, with 15 bases between. Germline lookup yields CDR1 LGHDT and CDR2 YNNKEL (reference sequence). CDR3 length: 14 amino acids. The CDR3 region is CASSQDWVVGGQYF. The CDR3 nucleotides are TGTGCCAGCAGCCAAGATTGGGTTGTGGGAGGGCAGTACTTC.

This clone has just one count. The chain carries TRBV28 and TRBJ2-5; 9 bases agree with TRBD2. The V segment lost 4 bases and the J segment 0 bases; nucleotides outside the gene matches: 0. The CDR3 is 14 amino acids. The germline V gene has CDR1 MDHEN and CDR2 SYDVKM. CDR3 region: CASSSSGDQETQYF. The CDR3 coding sequence is TGTGCCAGCAGTTCTAGCGGGGACCAAGAGACCCAGTACTTC.

Regarding this clone: Different DNA sequences within this sample yield the same CDR3. The gene calls are TRBV5-4 and TRBJ2-6; no firm D call. The CDR3 length is 15 residues. Trimming took off 0 bases at V and 1 base at J, with 5 bases between the two ends. Germline loops: CDR1 SGHNT, CDR2 YYREEE (reference sequence). CDR3: CASSLARSGANVLTF. As DNA, the CDR3 is TGTGCCAGCAGCTTGGCTCGGTCTGGGGCCAACGTCCTGACTTTC.

The chain carries TRBV9 and TRBJ1-4; D is uncertain. This CDR3 contains 15 residues. V lost 0 bases and J 4 bases, leaving 10 bases between the germline ends. Germline assignment: CDR1 SGDLS and CDR2 YYNGEE. In DNA, the CDR3 is TGTGCCAGCAGCGTAGATCAGCAACTTAATGAAAAACTGTTTTTT. This codes for CASSVDQQLNEKLFF.

This chain connects TRBV2 to TRBJ1-5; D gene uncertain. V shed 7 bases and J shed 1 base, with 5 bases lying between them. Germline V gives CDR1 SNHLY, CDR2 FYNNEI. The CDR3 is made up of 12 amino acids. CDR3 nucleotides: TGTGCCAGCAAATTGAGCAATCAGCCCCAGCATTTT. Translating it yields CASKLSNQPQHF.